The 18 T cell receptor beta chains below were found in one sample sequenced in a study of PD-1 blockade in classical Hodgkin lymphoma. Every patient was affected by relapse after autologous stem cell transplantation, while exposure to brentuximab vedotin was not uniform. Profiling relied on immunoSEQ multiplex PCR, and the TCRdb table lists in-frame clones only, not all of them. The data hold tens of thousands of clones, with over 80% observed a single time. Sample: peripheral blood mononuclear cells (PBMCs), taken at baseline. These receptors came from a human donor with classical Hodgkin lymphoma.

This chain joins TRBV19 and TRBJ2-7; 7 bases are shared with TRBD1. Losses at the gene ends were 5 bases for V and 3 bases for J; bases not matched to a gene: 4. The germline gives CDR1 LNHDA, CDR2 SQIVND (reference sequence). The CDR3 loop spans 13 amino acids. CDR3: CASSADRNYEQYF. CDR3 nucleotides: TGTGCCAGTAGTGCGGACAGGAACTACGAGCAGTACTTC.

The chain joins TRBV7-2 to TRBJ2-3, with TRBD2 matching 7 bases. The ends lost 3 bases at V and 5 bases at J; junction bases unmatched: 8. This CDR3 comprises 15 residues. Germline CDR1 SGHTA, CDR2 FQGNSA. CDR3 in DNA: TGTGCCAGCAGCTTTAAGGCTAGCGGTGGAGATACGCAGTATTTT. Protein product: CASSFKASGGDTQYF.

The V and J genes are TRBV6-5 and TRBJ2-5, with TRBD1 identical over 9 bases. Germline V gives CDR1 MNHEY, CDR2 SVGAGI. There are 16 residues in the CDR3. The V gene end was trimmed by 3 bases and the J gene end by 5 bases; junction bases not matched to a gene: 10. CDR3 sequence reads: CASSYEDRGIRETQYF. As DNA, the CDR3 is TGTGCCAGCAGTTATGAGGACAGGGGTATTCGGGAGACCCAGTACTTC.

The genes are TRBV2 and TRBJ1-2, with TRBD1 matching 9 bases. The trim removed 0 bases at V and 4 bases at J, leaving 15 bases unmatched. Germline assignment: CDR1 SNHLY and CDR2 FYNNEI. The CDR3 loop spans 19 amino acids. CDR3 bases: TGTGCCAGCAGTGAAGCGCCAGCCGGAGGGACAGGGTTGCGCTATGGCTACACCTTC. It is translated as CASSEAPAGGTGLRYGYTF.

The J gene is TRBJ2-7, the V gene TRBV6-5; D could derive from TRBD1 or TRBD2 (5 bases each). The CDR3 covers 11 residues. V was trimmed by 1 base and J by 10 bases, leaving 8 bases between them. Germline values: CDR1 MNHEY, CDR2 SVGAGI. CDR3 sequence reads: CASSYFRDQYF. CDR3 sequence (DNA): TGTGCCAGCAGTTACTTCAGGGACCAGTACTTC.

The CDR3 protein is CASSTDLLPDTQYF. The CDR3 bases are TGCGCCAGCAGTACTGACTTGCTTCCAGATACGCAGTATTTT. The rearrangement joins TRBV5-1 to TRBJ2-3; D is unresolved. Germline assignment: CDR1 SGHRS and CDR2 YFSETQ. The germline V and J ends were trimmed by 5 bases and 4 bases, with 14 bases remaining between them. This CDR3 region has 14 residues.

This chain connects TRBV28 to TRBJ1-5, with D tentatively TRBD1 (5 bases). The germline CDR1 and CDR2 sequences are MDHEN and SYDVKM. The CDR3 is 16 amino acids. The V end lost 8 bases, the J end lost 9 bases, and 26 bases lay between the germline ends. The CDR3 loop is CASLSRDSAIGGPQHF. DNA of the CDR3: TGTGCCAGCTTATCTCGGGACTCTGCGATCGGTGGGCCCCAGCATTTT. The whole variable domain, remainder taken from reference TRBV28 and TRBJ1-5, is DVKVTQSSRYLVKRTGEKVFLECVQDMDHENMFWYRQDPGLGLRLIYFSYDVKMKEKGDIPEGYSVSREKKERFSLILESASTNQTSMYLCASLSRDSAIGGPQHFGDGTRLSIL.

The chain couples TRBV6-4 to TRBJ2-7; the D call may be TRBD1 or TRBD2 (7 bases each). This CDR3 contains 13 residues. Germline V CDR1 and CDR2: MRHNA, SNTAGT. Trimming shortened V by 2 bases and J by 6 bases, and 11 bases separated the two germline ends. CDR3 in amino acids: CASSDQGGSEQYF. The DNA for the CDR3 is TGTGCCAGCAGTGACCAGGGGGGGTCCGAGCAGTACTTC.

The V call is TRBV11-2, the J call TRBJ2-5, with 8 bases that match TRBD2. This CDR3 has 16 amino acids. CDR1 SGHAT and CDR2 FQNNGV come from the germline V gene. V was clipped by 3 bases and J by 4 bases; unmatched bases: 10. The CDR3 protein is CASSFGTAGVGETQYF. The CDR3, as DNA: TGTGCCAGCAGCTTCGGAACAGCGGGAGTCGGAGAGACCCAGTACTTC.

This clone was seen a few times. J is TRBJ1-5 and V is TRBV7-9, with 7 bases matching TRBD1. V lost 7 bases, J lost 3 bases, and 6 bases stayed unmatched. The V gene's germline CDR1 is SEHNR and CDR2 FQNEAQ (reference sequence). The CDR3 runs to 14 residues. The CDR3 protein is CASTPDRDNQPQHF. The CDR3 DNA sequence: TGTGCCAGCACCCCTGACAGGGACAATCAGCCCCAGCATTTT.

A note on this clone: One junction end does not reproduce the germline sequence, and a read error may be involved. The J gene is TRBJ2-7, the V gene TRBV7-9; D not resolved. Germline V lookup: CDR1 SEHNR, CDR2 FQNEAQ (reference sequence). The CDR3 is made up of 17 amino acids. CDR3 protein: CASSQDIGPSDGDEQYF. In nucleotides, the CDR3 is TGCGCCAGCAGCCAAGATATAGGCCCGAGTGACGGAGACGAGCAGTACTTC.

The genes are TRBV6-5 and TRBJ1-3; D uncertain. This CDR3 is 14 amino acids long. CDR1 MNHEY and CDR2 SVGAGI come from the germline V gene. The V and J ends lost 7 bases and 2 bases respectively, with 12 bases between them. CDR3 nucleotide sequence: TGTGCCAGCATGAGTCGGGGTACTGGAAACACCATATATTTT. It specifies CASMSRGTGNTIYF.

The chain joins TRBV19 to TRBJ1-5; D call uncertain. V was shortened by 5 bases and J by 6 bases, with 11 bases between the two germline ends. The CDR3 contains 13 residues. Germline CDR1 and CDR2: LNHDA and SQIVND (reference sequence). The CDR3 sequence: CASSPGRRQPQHF. The CDR3 DNA is TGTGCCAGTAGTCCGGGGAGACGTCAGCCCCAGCATTTT.

The chain combines TRBV5-8 with TRBJ2-5, with D maybe TRBD1 (6 bases). The CDR3 totals 13 residues. V lost 3 bases and J 5 bases, leaving 11 bases between the germline ends. Germline values: CDR1 SGHTS, CDR2 YDEGEE. Here the CDR3 DNA reads TGTGCCAGCAGCTGGGGGCTAGCTGAGACCCAGTACTTC. As protein: CASSWGLAETQYF.

This clone has just a few counts. This chain links TRBV18 with TRBJ1-2; D not resolved. Looked up from germline, CDR1 is KGHSH and CDR2 is LQKENI. V gave up 5 bases and J gave up 6 bases, with 10 bases separating them. The CDR3 is 12 amino acids. The CDR3 loop reads CASSVRGDGYTF. DNA for the CDR3: TGTGCCAGCTCAGTACGGGGTGATGGCTACACCTTC.

The V and J genes are TRBV13 and TRBJ2-5; 10 bases match TRBD2. V lost 2 bases and J lost 5; bases outside the gene matches: 5. The CDR3 covers 15 residues. Germline V lookup: CDR1 PRHDT, CDR2 FYEKMQ (reference sequence). The CDR3 DNA sequence: TGTGCCAGCAGCTTAAGCGGGGGGGCTTGGGAGACCCAGTACTTC. Translation gives CASSLSGGAWETQYF.

J is TRBJ2-1 and V is TRBV4-1; perhaps TRBD2 as D (6 bases). CDR1 and CDR2 (germline): MGHRA, YSYEKL. The CDR3 has 18 amino acids. The V gene lost 3 bases and the J gene lost 0 bases, with 18 bases spanning the gap. The CDR3 DNA reads as TGCGCCAGCAGCCATAAAGGGCCGGGACTTAGCTCCTACAATGAGCAGTTCTTC. Protein: CASSHKGPGLSSYNEQFF.

The gene calls are TRBV19 and TRBJ2-5; the D gene could be TRBD1 or TRBD2 (5 bases each). Germline CDR1 reads LNHDA; CDR2 reads SQIVND (reference sequence). The CDR3 spans 15 residues. V shed 1 base and J shed 4 bases, with 13 bases lying between them. This CDR3 reads CASSIGGSALETQYF. The CDR3 DNA follows: TGTGCCAGTAGTATAGGGGGGTCCGCTCTAGAGACCCAGTACTTC.